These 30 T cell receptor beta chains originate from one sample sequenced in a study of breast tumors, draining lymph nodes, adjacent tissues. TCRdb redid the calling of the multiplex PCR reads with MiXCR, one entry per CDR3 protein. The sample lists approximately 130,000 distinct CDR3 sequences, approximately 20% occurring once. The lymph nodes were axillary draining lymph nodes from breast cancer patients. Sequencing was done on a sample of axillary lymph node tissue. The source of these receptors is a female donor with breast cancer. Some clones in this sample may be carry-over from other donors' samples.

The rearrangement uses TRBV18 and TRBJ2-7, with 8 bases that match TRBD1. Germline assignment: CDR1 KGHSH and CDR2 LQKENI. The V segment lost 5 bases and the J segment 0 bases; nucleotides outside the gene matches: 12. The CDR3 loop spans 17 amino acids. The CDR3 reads CASSTSQGAIFSYEQYF. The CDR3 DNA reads TGTGCCAGCTCAACATCGCAGGGGGCAATCTTCTCCTACGAGCAGTACTTC.

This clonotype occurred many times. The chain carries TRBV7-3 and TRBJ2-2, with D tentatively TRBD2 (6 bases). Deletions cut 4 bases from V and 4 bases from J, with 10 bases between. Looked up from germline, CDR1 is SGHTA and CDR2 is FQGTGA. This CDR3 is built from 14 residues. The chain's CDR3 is CASSSGTGTGELFF. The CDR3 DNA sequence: TGTGCCAGCAGCTCAGGGACTGGCACCGGGGAGCTGTTTTTT.

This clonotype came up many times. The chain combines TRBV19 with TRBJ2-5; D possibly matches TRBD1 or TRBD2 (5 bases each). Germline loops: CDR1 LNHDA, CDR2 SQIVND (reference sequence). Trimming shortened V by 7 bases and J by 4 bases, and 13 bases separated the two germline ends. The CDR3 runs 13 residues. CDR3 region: CASTELGGETQYF. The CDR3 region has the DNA TGTGCCAGTACCGAACTTGGGGGAGAGACCCAGTACTTC.

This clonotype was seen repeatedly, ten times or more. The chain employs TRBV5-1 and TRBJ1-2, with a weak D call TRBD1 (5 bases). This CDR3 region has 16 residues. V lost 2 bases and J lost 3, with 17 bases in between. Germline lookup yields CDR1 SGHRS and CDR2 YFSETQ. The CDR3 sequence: CASSFAGGGADYGYTF. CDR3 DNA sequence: TGCGCCAGCAGCTTCGCGGGAGGAGGGGCAGACTATGGCTACACCTTC.

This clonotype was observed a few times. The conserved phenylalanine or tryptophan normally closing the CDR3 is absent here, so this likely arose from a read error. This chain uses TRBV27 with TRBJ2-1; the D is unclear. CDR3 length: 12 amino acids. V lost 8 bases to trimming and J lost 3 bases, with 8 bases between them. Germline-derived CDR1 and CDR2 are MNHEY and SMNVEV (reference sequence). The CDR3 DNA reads TGTGCCAGCTGCAAGGACTACAATGAGCAGTTCCTC. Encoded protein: CASCKDYNEQFL.

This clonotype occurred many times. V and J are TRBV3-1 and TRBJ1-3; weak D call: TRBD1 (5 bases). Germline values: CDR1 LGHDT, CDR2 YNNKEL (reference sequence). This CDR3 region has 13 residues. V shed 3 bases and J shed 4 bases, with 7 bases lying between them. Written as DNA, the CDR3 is TGTGCCAGCAGCCATTACAGGGGAAACACCATATATTTT. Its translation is CASSHYRGNTIYF. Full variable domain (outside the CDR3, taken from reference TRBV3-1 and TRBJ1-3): DTAVSQTPKYLVTQMGNDKSIKCEQNLGHDTMYWYKQDSKKFLKIMFSYNNKELIINETVPNRFSPKSPDKAHLNLHINSLELGDSAVYFCASSHYRGNTIYFGEGSWLTVV.

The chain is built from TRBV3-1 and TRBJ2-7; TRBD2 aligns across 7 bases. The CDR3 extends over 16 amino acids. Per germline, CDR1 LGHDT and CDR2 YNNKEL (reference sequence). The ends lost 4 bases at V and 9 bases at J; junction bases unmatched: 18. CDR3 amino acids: CASSLKQASGYNRQYF. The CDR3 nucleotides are TGTGCCAGCAGCCTCAAGCAGGCTAGCGGTTACAATCGGCAGTACTTC.

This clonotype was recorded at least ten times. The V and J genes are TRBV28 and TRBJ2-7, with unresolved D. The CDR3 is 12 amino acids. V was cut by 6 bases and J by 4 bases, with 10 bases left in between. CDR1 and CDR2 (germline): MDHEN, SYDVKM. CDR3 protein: CASSPEEYEQYF. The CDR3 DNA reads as TGTGCCAGCAGCCCCGAGGAGTACGAGCAGTACTTC.

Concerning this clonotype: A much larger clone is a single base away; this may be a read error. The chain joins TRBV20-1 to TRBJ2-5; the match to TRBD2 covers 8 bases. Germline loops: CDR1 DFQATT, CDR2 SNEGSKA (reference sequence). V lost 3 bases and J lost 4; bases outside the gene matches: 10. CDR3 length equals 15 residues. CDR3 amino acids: CSARSRGRSRETQYF. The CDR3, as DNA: TGCAGTGCTAGGTCCCGCGGGAGGTCCCGAGAGACCCAGTACTTC.

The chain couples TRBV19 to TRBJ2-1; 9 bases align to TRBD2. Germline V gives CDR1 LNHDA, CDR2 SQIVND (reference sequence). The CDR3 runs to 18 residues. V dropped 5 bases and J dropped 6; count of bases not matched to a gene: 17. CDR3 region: CASSLMPPGLAYTNEQFF. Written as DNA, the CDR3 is TGTGCCAGTAGTCTCATGCCCCCCGGACTAGCGTATACCAATGAGCAGTTCTTC.

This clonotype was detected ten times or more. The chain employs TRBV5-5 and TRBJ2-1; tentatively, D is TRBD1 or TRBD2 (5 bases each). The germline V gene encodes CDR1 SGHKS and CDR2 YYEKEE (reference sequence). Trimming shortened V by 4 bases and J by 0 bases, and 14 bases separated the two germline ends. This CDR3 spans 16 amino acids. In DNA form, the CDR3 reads TGTGCCAGCAGCCTAGGACGGGACGCCTCCTACAATGAGCAGTTCTTC. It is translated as CASSLGRDASYNEQFF. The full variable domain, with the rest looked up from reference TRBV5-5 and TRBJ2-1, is DAGVTQSPTHLIKTRGQQVTLRCSPISGHKSVSWYQQVLGQGPQFIFQYYEKEERGRGNFPDRFSARQFPNYSSELNVNALLLGDSALYLCASSLGRDASYNEQFFGPGTRLTVL.

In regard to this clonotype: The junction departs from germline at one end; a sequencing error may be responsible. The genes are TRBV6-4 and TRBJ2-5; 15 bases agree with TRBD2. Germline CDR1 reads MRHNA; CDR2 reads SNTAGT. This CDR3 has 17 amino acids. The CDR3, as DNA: TGTGCCAGCAGTGGAGGGACTAGCGGGAGGTTCCAAGAGGCCCAGTACTTC. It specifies CASSGGTSGRFQEAQYF.

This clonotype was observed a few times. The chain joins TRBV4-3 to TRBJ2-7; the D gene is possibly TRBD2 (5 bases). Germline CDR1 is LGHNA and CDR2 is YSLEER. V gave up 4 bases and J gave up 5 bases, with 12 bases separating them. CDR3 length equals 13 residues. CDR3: CASSLGRGDEQYF. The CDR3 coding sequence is TGCGCCAGCAGCCTAGGGAGAGGTGACGAGCAGTACTTC.

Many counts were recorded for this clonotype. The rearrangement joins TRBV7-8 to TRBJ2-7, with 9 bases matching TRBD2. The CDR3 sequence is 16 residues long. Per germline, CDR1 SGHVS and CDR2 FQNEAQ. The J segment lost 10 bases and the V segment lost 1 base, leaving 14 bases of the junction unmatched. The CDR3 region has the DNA TGTGCCAGCAGCTTAGAGGGCGGGAGGGCCTTTTCGTCTCAGTACTTC. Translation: CASSLEGGRAFSSQYF.

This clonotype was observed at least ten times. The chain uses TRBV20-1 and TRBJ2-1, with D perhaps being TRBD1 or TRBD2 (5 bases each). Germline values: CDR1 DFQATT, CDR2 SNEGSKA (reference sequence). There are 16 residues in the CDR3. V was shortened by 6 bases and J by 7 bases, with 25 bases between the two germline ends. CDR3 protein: CSATSRGAARGNEQFF. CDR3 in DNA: TGCAGTGCAACGAGCCGTGGGGCCGCGAGGGGAAATGAGCAGTTCTTC.

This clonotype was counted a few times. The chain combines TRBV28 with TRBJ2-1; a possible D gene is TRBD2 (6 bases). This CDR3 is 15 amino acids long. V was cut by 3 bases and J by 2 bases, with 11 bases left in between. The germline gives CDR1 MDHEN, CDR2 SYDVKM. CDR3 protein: CASSFGGVAYNEQFF. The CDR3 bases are TGTGCCAGCAGTTTTGGCGGGGTGGCCTACAATGAGCAGTTCTTC.

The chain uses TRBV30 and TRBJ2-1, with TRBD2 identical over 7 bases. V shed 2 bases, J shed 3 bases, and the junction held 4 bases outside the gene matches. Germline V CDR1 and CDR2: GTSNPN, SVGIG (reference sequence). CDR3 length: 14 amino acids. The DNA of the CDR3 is TGTGCCTGGAGTTGGGGGGAGGGCTACAATGAGCAGTTCTTC. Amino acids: CAWSWGEGYNEQFF.

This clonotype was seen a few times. The CDR3 protein is CASSPRGATNEKLFF. The CDR3 coding sequence is TGTGCCAGCTCACCACGGGGGGCGACTAATGAAAAACTGTTTTTT. V gene TRBV18 combines with J gene TRBJ1-4; D is perhaps TRBD1 (6 bases). Looked up from germline, CDR1 is KGHSH and CDR2 is LQKENI. V was trimmed by 1 base and J by 2 bases, leaving 8 bases between them. This CDR3 region has 15 residues.

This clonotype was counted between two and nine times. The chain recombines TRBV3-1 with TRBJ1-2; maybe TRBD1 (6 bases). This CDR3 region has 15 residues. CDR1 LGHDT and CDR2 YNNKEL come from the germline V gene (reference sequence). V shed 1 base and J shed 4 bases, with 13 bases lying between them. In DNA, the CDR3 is TGTGCCAGCAGCCAAGGTTCATGGGGGCGCTATGGCTACACCTTC. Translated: CASSQGSWGRYGYTF.

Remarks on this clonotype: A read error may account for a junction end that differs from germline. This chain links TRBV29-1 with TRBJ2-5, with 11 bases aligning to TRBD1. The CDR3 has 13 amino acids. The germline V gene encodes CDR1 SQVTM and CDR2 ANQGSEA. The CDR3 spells CSVGTGGKETRHF. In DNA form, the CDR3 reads TGCAGCGTGGGGACAGGGGGAAAAGAGACCCGGCACTTC.

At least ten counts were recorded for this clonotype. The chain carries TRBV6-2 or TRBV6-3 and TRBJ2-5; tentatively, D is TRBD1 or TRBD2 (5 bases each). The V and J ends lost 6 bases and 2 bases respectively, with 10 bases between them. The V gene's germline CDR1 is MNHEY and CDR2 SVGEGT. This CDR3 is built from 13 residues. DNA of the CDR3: TGTGCCAGCAGCCGGGGACCTCAAGAGACCCAGTACTTC. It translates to CASSRGPQETQYF.

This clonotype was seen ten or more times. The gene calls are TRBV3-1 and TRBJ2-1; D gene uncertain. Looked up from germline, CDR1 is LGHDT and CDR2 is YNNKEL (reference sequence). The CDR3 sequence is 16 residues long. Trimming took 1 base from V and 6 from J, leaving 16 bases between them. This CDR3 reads CASSQVPATSPNEQFF. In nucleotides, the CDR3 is TGTGCCAGCAGCCAAGTACCAGCAACTTCCCCCAATGAGCAGTTCTTC.

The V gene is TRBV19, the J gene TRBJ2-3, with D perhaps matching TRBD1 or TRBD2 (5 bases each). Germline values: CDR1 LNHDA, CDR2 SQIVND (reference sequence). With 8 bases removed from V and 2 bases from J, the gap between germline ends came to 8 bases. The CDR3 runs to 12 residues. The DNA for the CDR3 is TGTGCCAGTGGGGACCACACAGATACGCAGTATTTT. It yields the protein CASGDHTDTQYF.

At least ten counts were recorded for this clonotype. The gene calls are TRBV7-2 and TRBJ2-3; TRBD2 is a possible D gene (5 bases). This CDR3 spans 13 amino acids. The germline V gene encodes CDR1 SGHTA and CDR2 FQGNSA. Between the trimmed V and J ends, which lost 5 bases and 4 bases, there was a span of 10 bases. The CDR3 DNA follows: TGTGCCAGCAGCGCCCGGGGTGCAGATACGCAGTATTTT. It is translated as CASSARGADTQYF.

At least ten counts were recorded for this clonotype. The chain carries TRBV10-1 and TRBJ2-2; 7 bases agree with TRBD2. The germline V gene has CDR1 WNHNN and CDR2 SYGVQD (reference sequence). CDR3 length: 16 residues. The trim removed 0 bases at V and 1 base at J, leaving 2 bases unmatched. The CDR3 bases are TGCGCCAGCAGTGAGTCGTCTAGCGGGAACACCGGGGAGCTGTTTTTT. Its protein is CASSESSSGNTGELFF.

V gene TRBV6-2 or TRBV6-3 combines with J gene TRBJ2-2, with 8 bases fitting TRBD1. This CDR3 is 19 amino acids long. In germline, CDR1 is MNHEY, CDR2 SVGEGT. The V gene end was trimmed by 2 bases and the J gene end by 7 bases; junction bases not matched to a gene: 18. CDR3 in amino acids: CASSYPTGSGGVGIGELFF. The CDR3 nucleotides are TGTGCCAGCAGTTACCCAACCGGGTCAGGGGGCGTTGGAATCGGGGAGCTGTTTTTT.

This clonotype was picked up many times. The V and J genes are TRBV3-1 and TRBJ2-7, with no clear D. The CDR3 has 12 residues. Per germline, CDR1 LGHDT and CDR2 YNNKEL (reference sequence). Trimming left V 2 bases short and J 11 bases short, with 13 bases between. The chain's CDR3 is CASSQSVSSKYF. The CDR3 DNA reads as TGTGCCAGCAGCCAATCGGTCAGCTCCAAGTACTTC.

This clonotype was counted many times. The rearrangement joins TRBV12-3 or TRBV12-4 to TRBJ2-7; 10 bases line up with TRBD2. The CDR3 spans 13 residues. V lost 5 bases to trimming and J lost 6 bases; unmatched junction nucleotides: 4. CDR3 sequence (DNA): TGTGCCAGCAGTCCTGGACTAGCGGTCGAGCAGTACTTC. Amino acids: CASSPGLAVEQYF.

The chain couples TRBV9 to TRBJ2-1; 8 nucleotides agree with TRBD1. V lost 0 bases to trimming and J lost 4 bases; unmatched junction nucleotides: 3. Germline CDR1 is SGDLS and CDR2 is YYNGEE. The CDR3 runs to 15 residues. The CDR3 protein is CASSVGGDRYNEQFF. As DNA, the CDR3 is TGTGCCAGCAGCGTAGGAGGGGACAGGTACAATGAGCAGTTCTTC.

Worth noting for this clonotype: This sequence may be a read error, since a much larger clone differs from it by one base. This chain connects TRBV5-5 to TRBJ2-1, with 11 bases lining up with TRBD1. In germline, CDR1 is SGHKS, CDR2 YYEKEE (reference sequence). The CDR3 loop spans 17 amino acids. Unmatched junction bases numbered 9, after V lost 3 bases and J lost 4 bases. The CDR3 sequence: CASSSGTGGPRYNEQFF. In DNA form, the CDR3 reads TGTGCCAGCAGCTCCGGGACAGGGGGACCTCGTTACAATGAGCAGTTCTTC.